A single sample gave rise to the 26 T cell receptor beta chains below, sequenced in a study of T cells in Graves' hyperthyroidism and ophthalmopathy. Researchers amplified the TCR beta CDR3 regions from RNA transcripts. Carried out on the TCR CDR3, a first-round RT-PCR used the HTBI primer set. TCRdb ran MiXCR on the multiplex PCR reads and lists one entry per CDR3 protein. The sample yields 490,000 or so distinct CDR3 sequences, roughly 21% seen once. Input material: blood. The origin of the receptors is a middle-aged man with Graves' ophthalmopathy.

This clonotype was counted at least ten times. The chain combines TRBV5-1 with TRBJ2-1, with D possibly TRBD1 on 6 matching bases. Trimming took 0 bases from V and 14 from J, leaving 12 bases between them. Looked up from germline, CDR1 is SGHRS and CDR2 is YFSETQ. The CDR3 extends over 12 amino acids. In DNA, the CDR3 is TGCGCCAGCAGCTTGGTACAGGGCGAGGAGTTCTTC. Translating gives CASSLVQGEEFF. Complete variable domain (other parts from reference TRBV5-1 and TRBJ2-1): KAGVTQTPRYLIKTRGQQVTLSCSPISGHRSVSWYQQTPGQGLQFLFEYFSETQRNKGNFPGRFSGRQFSNSRSEMNVSTLELGDSALYLCASSLVQGEEFFGPGTRLTVL.

The chain is built from TRBV29-1 and TRBJ2-7, with 9 bases matching TRBD2. Germline V CDR1 and CDR2: SQVTM, ANQGSEA. Trimming cost V 0 bases and J 3 bases; bases outside gene matches: 6. The CDR3 has 15 residues. CDR3 nucleotides: TGCAGCGTTGAAGACGGGGCGGGGGGGATCTACGAGCAGTACTTC. This sequence encodes CSVEDGAGGIYEQYF.

V and J are TRBV20-1 and TRBJ2-7; D is possibly TRBD1 or TRBD2 (5 bases each). Germline V gene sequence: CDR1 DFQATT, CDR2 SNEGSKA (reference sequence). The CDR3 consists of 12 residues. Trimming stripped 5 bases from V and 3 bases from J, with 11 bases between. The DNA of the CDR3 is TGCAGTGCTTTACGGGACGACTACGAGCAGTACTTC. The encoded protein is CSALRDDYEQYF.

V gene TRBV27 combines with J gene TRBJ2-7; a weak D match, TRBD1 (5 bases). CDR1 MNHEY and CDR2 SMNVEV come from the germline V gene (reference sequence). Trimming stripped 8 bases from V and 0 bases from J, with 14 bases between. The CDR3 sequence is 14 residues long. CDR3: CASGASHNSYEQYF. The CDR3 nucleotides are TGTGCCAGCGGGGCGAGCCATAACTCCTACGAGCAGTACTTC.

This clonotype was observed many times. The CDR3 nucleotides are TGCAGTGCTAGAGACGGACAGAACAACTATGGCTACACCTTC. Residues: CSARDGQNNYGYTF. The V and J genes are TRBV20-1 and TRBJ1-2; perhaps TRBD1 as D (6 bases). The V gene lost 0 bases and the J gene lost 2 bases, with 10 bases spanning the gap. This CDR3 comprises 14 residues. Per germline, CDR1 DFQATT and CDR2 SNEGSKA (reference sequence).

This clonotype was detected only a few times. The chain couples TRBV29-1 to TRBJ1-1; possibly TRBD1 for D (5 bases). The CDR3 sequence is 13 residues long. Trimming pared 3 bases from V and 4 bases from J, leaving 12 bases between. Germline V gene data show CDR1 as SQVTM and CDR2 as ANQGSEA. The CDR3 coding sequence is TGCAGCGTTGAGAAGGGGCAGGCCACTGAAGCTTTCTTT. It codes for CSVEKGQATEAFF. Supplemented by reference TRBV29-1 and TRBJ1-1, the full variable domain reads SAVISQKPSRDICQRGTSLTIQCQVDSQVTMMFWYRQQPGQSLTLIATANQGSEATYESGFVIDKFPISRPNLTFSTLTVSNMSPEDSSIYLCSVEKGQATEAFFGQGTRLTVV.

The chain carries TRBV6-1 and TRBJ2-7; 9 positions match TRBD1. Germline loops: CDR1 MNHNS, CDR2 SASEGT. This CDR3 has 14 amino acids. V shed 6 bases and J 3 bases; nucleotides not matched to a gene: 6. CDR3 protein: CASRWGQGVYEQYF. The CDR3 nucleotides are TGTGCCAGCAGATGGGGACAGGGCGTCTACGAGCAGTACTTC.

For this clonotype: This may stem from a read error, because a much larger clone lies one nucleotide away. No conserved phenylalanine or tryptophan is present at the end of the CDR3, so a read error is the likely explanation. The V gene is TRBV30, the J gene TRBJ1-5; D gene uncertain. Trimming left V 2 bases short and J 2 bases short, with 7 bases between. The CDR3 runs 13 residues. CDR1 is GTSNPN and CDR2 is SVGIG in the germline V gene (reference sequence). CDR3 in amino acids: CAWSLVGNQPQHS. The CDR3 nucleotides read TGTGCCTGGAGTTTAGTGGGCAATCAGCCCCAGCATTCT.

The rearrangement joins TRBV7-3 to TRBJ2-2; D unresolved. V was trimmed by 4 bases and J by 6 bases, leaving 6 bases between them. The CDR3 extends over 12 amino acids. CDR1 and CDR2 (germline): SGHTA, FQGTGA. The CDR3 reads CASSSHPGELFF. The CDR3 nucleotides are TGTGCCAGCAGCTCCCACCCCGGGGAGCTGTTTTTT.

The chain couples TRBV19 to TRBJ1-5; D gene unclear. The CDR3 consists of 13 residues. Germline CDR1 is LNHDA and CDR2 is SQIVND (reference sequence). The V end lost 3 bases, the J end lost 7 bases, and 10 bases lay between the germline ends. CDR3 bases: TGTGCCAGTAGTATGGGTCTGCGCCAGCCCCAGCATTTT. Translating it yields CASSMGLRQPQHF.

This clonotype appeared a few times. V gene TRBV20-1 combines with J gene TRBJ2-7, with 7 bases identical to TRBD1. Unmatched junction bases numbered 9, after V lost 1 base and J lost 6 bases. The CDR3 covers 14 residues. Germline V lookup: CDR1 DFQATT, CDR2 SNEGSKA (reference sequence). In nucleotides, the CDR3 is TGCAGTGCTAGAGGCAACAGGGGCTCCCTCGAGCAGTACTTC. The encoded protein is CSARGNRGSLEQYF.

This chain joins TRBV13 and TRBJ2-1; TRBD2 agrees at 8 bases. The CDR3 sequence is 15 residues long. Per the germline V gene, CDR1 is PRHDT and CDR2 is FYEKMQ (reference sequence). The V and J ends lost 5 bases and 7 bases, in that order; junction bases with no gene match: 10. The CDR3 reads CASSPPILAVNEQFF. CDR3 sequence (DNA): TGTGCCAGCAGCCCTCCGATACTAGCGGTTAATGAGCAGTTCTTC. The complete variable domain, with remaining parts taken from reference TRBV13 and TRBJ2-1, reads AAGVIQSPRHLIKEKRETATLKCYPIPRHDTVYWYQQGPGQDPQFLISFYEKMQSDKGSIPDRFSAQQFSDYHSELNMSSLELGDSALYFCASSPPILAVNEQFFGPGTRLTVL.

This clonotype has a handful of counts. The chain recombines TRBV7-8 with TRBJ2-7; 10 bases are a match to TRBD1. V shed 3 bases, J shed 6 bases, and the junction held 14 bases outside the gene matches. The CDR3 totals 17 residues. Germline V CDR1 and CDR2: SGHVS, FQNEAQ. The CDR3 DNA is TGTGCCAGCAGCTTCTTCGTGGTGACAGGGGGCACGATCGAGCAGTACTTC. This gives the protein CASSFFVVTGGTIEQYF.

V is TRBV5-1 and J is TRBJ2-7; 9 bases are a match to TRBD1. Germline CDR1 SGHRS, CDR2 YFSETQ. This CDR3 comprises 15 residues. The J segment lost 3 bases and the V segment lost 4 bases, leaving 8 bases of the junction unmatched. The CDR3 here is CASSVPGQGDYEQYF. The CDR3 DNA sequence: TGCGCCAGCAGCGTTCCGGGACAGGGCGACTACGAGCAGTACTTC. The full variable domain, with the rest looked up from reference TRBV5-1 and TRBJ2-7, is KAGVTQTPRYLIKTRGQQVTLSCSPISGHRSVSWYQQTPGQGLQFLFEYFSETQRNKGNFPGRFSGRQFSNSRSEMNVSTLELGDSALYLCASSVPGQGDYEQYFGPGTRLTVT.

This clonotype occurred a few times. This rearrangement joins TRBV2 to TRBJ1-2; D unclear. With 5 bases removed from V and 10 bases from J, the gap between germline ends came to 26 bases. This CDR3 is 16 amino acids long. Germline CDR1 is SNHLY and CDR2 is FYNNEI. The CDR3 reads CASSFTLRFPEDIYTF. CDR3 nucleotide sequence: TGTGCCAGCAGTTTTACCCTACGTTTCCCCGAGGATATCTACACCTTC.

J is TRBJ1-4 and V is TRBV6-6; D not resolved. Trimming cost V 0 bases and J 0 bases, with 8 bases left between them. This CDR3 region has 16 residues. Germline CDR1 MNHNY, CDR2 SVGAGI (reference sequence). CDR3 in amino acids: CASSYSLSSTNEKLFF. CDR3 nucleotides: TGTGCCAGCAGTTACTCCCTCAGCTCAACTAATGAAAAACTGTTTTTT.

The chain combines TRBV7-9 with TRBJ2-3, with 7 bases lining up with TRBD2. The CDR3 contains 17 residues. CDR1 and CDR2 (germline): SEHNR, FQNEAQ (reference sequence). The ends lost 1 base at V and 2 bases at J; junction bases unmatched: 9. CDR3 coding DNA: TGTGCCAGCAGCTTAGATCTCGCGGGGGTGCTCACAGATACGCAGTATTTT. Translating it yields CASSLDLAGVLTDTQYF.

The table lists this clonotype with a few counts. The chain employs TRBV29-1 and TRBJ2-3; D is uncertain. V shed 3 bases and J shed 1 base, with 2 bases lying between them. This CDR3 is built from 11 residues. Germline V gene lookup returns CDR1 SQVTM and CDR2 ANQGSEA. CDR3 DNA: TGCAGCGTTGAGGGCACAGATACGCAGTATTTT. It encodes CSVEGTDTQYF.

This clonotype was seen repeatedly, ten times or more. The chain carries TRBV30 and TRBJ1-2, with D uncertain. This CDR3 is 13 amino acids long. Looked up from germline, CDR1 is GTSNPN and CDR2 is SVGIG (reference sequence). V was trimmed by 1 base and J by 1 base, leaving 7 bases between them. CDR3 DNA sequence: TGTGCCTGGAGTGCGGGAAGTAACTATGGCTACACCTTC. Protein sequence: CAWSAGSNYGYTF.

This clonotype was counted ten times or more. The V and J genes are TRBV7-9 and TRBJ2-7; D possibly corresponds to TRBD2 (5 bases). The CDR3 contains 14 residues. Germline lookup yields CDR1 SEHNR and CDR2 FQNEAQ (reference sequence). V was pared by 1 base and J by 3 bases, with 10 bases between. For the CDR3, the DNA is TGTGCCAGCAGCTTAGAGGGTGGAGGCTACGAGCAGTACTTC. It translates to CASSLEGGGYEQYF.

This clonotype was detected many times. The genes are TRBV20-1 and TRBJ2-7, with D possibly TRBD1 on 5 matching bases. CDR1 DFQATT and CDR2 SNEGSKA come from the germline V gene (reference sequence). The CDR3 contains 14 residues. Trimming removed 2 bases at V and 2 bases at J, with 13 bases between. For the CDR3, the DNA is TGCAGTGCTAGAAGCAGGGTGGGGACCTACGAGCAGTACTTC. It encodes CSARSRVGTYEQYF.

This clonotype was counted ten times or more. This chain joins TRBV6-1 and TRBJ1-4, with a tentative D call TRBD1 (6 bases). The CDR3 spans 13 residues. Trimming removed 7 bases from V and 8 bases from J, with 14 bases in between. The germline CDR1 and CDR2 sequences are MNHNS and SASEGT. CDR3 region: CASKTGLEEKLFF. CDR3 in DNA: TGTGCCAGCAAGACAGGTCTGGAGGAAAAACTGTTTTTT.

This clonotype was detected many times. The chain joins TRBV2 to TRBJ2-7, with D possibly called TRBD1 or TRBD2 (9 bases each). With 2 bases removed from V and 4 bases from J, the gap between germline ends came to 24 bases. CDR3 length equals 18 residues. Germline V gene lookup returns CDR1 SNHLY and CDR2 FYNNEI. The CDR3 sequence: CASSERTGVAGGPYEQYF. CDR3 bases: TGTGCCAGCAGTGAACGGACAGGGGTTGCGGGAGGGCCTTACGAGCAGTACTTC.

This clonotype has only a few counts. The chain joins TRBV7-3 to TRBJ2-1; 13 positions agree with TRBD2. The CDR3 has 21 amino acids. Germline CDR1 reads SGHTA; CDR2 reads FQGTGA. After removal of 4 bases from V and 6 bases from J, the junction contained 21 bases not matched to a gene. The CDR3 nucleotides are TGTGCCAGCAGCTCCACGCCGGTGGGGGGACTAGCGGGATACAGTTTCAATGAGCAGTTCTTC. Protein: CASSSTPVGGLAGYSFNEQFF.

J is TRBJ2-2 and V is TRBV7-2; 7 bases map to TRBD1. The CDR3 is 17 amino acids. The germline V gene encodes CDR1 SGHTA and CDR2 FQGNSA. Losses at the gene ends were 6 bases for V and 7 bases for J; bases not matched to a gene: 17. CDR3 DNA: TGTGCCAGCAGTTTACCGGGACAGACTTGGCGTAGCGGGGAGCTGTTTTTT. As protein: CASSLPGQTWRSGELFF.

Ten or more counts support this clonotype. The chain employs TRBV6-1 and TRBJ2-5; 11 nucleotides agree with TRBD2. CDR1 is MNHNS and CDR2 is SASEGT in the germline V gene. This CDR3 region has 15 residues. The trim removed 6 bases at V and 4 bases at J, leaving 7 bases unmatched. The CDR3 region has the DNA TGTGCCAGCAGCCAACTAGCGGGGGAAGGAGAGACCCAGTACTTC. Its translation is CASSQLAGEGETQYF.